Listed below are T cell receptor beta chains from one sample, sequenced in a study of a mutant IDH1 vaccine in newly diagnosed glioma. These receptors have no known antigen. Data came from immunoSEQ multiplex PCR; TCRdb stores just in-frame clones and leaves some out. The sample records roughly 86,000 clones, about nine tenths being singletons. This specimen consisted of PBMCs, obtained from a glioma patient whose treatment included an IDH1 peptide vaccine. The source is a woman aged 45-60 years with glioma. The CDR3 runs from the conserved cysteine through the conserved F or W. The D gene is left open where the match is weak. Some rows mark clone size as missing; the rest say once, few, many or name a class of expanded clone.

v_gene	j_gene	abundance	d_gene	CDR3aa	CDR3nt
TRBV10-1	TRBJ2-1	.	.	CASGSGSAYNEQFF	TGCGCCAGCGGTAGCGGTTCCGCCTACAATGAGCAGTTCTTC
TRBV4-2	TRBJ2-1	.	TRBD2	CASSQPGLAVSYNEQFF	TGTGCCAGCAGCCAACCAGGACTAGCTGTTTCATACAATGAGCAGTTCTTC
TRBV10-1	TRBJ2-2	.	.	CASSAQLTGELFF	TGCGCCAGCAGTGCTCAGTTAACCGGGGAGCTGTTTTTT
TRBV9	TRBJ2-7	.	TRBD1	CASSPSTGGARAEQYF	TGTGCCAGCAGCCCCTCGACAGGGGGGGCTAGAGCGGAGCAGTACTTC
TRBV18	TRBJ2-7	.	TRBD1	CASSPDRDRPTYEQYF	TGTGCCAGCTCACCAGATCGGGACAGGCCAACCTACGAGCAGTACTTC
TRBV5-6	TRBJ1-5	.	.	CASSSTRDGNWGTQHF	TGTGCCAGCAGCTCAACCCGGGACGGAAATTGGGGGACCCAGCATTTT
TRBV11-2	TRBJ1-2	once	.	CASSSDGVYGYTF	TGTGCCAGCAGCTCCGACGGCGTCTATGGCTACACCTTC
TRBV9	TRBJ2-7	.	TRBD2	CASSVGGSLHEQYF	TGTGCCAGCAGCGTAGGCGGGAGTCTACACGAGCAGTACTTC
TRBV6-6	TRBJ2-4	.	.	CASTPRNGAKNIQYF	TGTGCCAGCACCCCGAGAAATGGTGCCAAAAACATTCAGTACTTC
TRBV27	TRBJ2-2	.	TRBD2	CASRQPGLATGELFF	TGTGCCAGCAGGCAACCGGGACTAGCAACCGGGGAGCTGTTTTTT
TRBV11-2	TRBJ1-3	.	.	CASFGRGEAGNTIYF	TGTGCCAGCTTTGGGAGGGGGGAGGCTGGAAACACCATATATTTT
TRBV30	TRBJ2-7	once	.	CAWSRGWEQYF	TGTGCCTGGAGTAGGGGGTGGGAGCAGTACTTC
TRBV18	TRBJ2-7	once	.	CASSPTLYEQYF	TGTGCCAGCTCACCAACCCTCTACGAGCAGTACTTC
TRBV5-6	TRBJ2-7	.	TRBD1	CASSLGDRGREQYF	TGTGCCAGCAGCTTGGGGGACAGGGGAAGGGAGCAGTACTTC
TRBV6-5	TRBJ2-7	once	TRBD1	CASSKGQAYEQYF	TGTGCCAGCAGCAAGGGACAGGCTTACGAGCAGTACTTC
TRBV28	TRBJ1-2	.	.	CASSPQGPYGYTF	TGTGCCAGCAGCCCTCAGGGTCCCTATGGCTACACCTTC
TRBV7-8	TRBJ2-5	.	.	CASSLTWWSETQYF	TGTGCCAGCAGCCTCACTTGGTGGTCAGAGACCCAGTACTTC
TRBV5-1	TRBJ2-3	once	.	CASSPGDSTDTQYF	TGCGCCAGCAGCCCTGGGGACAGCACAGATACGCAGTATTTT